The 8 T cell receptor beta chains below come from one sample, sequenced in a study of CD8 T cells in ankylosing spondylitis. One entry per CDR3 protein, called by TCRdb with MiXCR from the 5' RACE reads. This sample has about 300,000 distinct CDR3 sequences; about a fifth occur once, and the top ten carry roughly 3.6%. The sequencing input was blood, either unsorted or a sorted T cell fraction (not recorded which). These receptors were obtained from a female donor with ankylosing spondylitis or in good health (not recorded which).

V gene TRBV12-3 or TRBV12-4 combines with J gene TRBJ1-2, with 7 bases matching TRBD1. CDR3 length: 13 amino acids. V was clipped by 6 bases and J by 7 bases; unmatched bases: 8. CDR3 in amino acids: CASSYTGEGGYTF. DNA for the CDR3: TGTGCCAGCAGCTACACAGGGGAGGGTGGCTACACCTTC.

A few counts support this clonotype. V gene TRBV20-1 combines with J gene TRBJ2-3; TRBD1 aligns across 7 bases. The ends lost 0 bases at V and 1 base at J; junction bases unmatched: 1. The length of the CDR3 is 14 residues. Germline CDR1 is DFQATT and CDR2 is SNEGSKA (reference sequence). This CDR3 reads CSARDQGGTDTQYF. The CDR3, as DNA: TGCAGTGCTAGAGATCAGGGGGGCACAGATACGCAGTATTTT.

The table lists this clonotype with many counts. The rearrangement uses TRBV24-1 and TRBJ2-1; 7 bases fit TRBD2. This CDR3 contains 14 residues. The V gene end was trimmed by 9 bases and the J gene end by 10 bases; junction bases not matched to a gene: 14. Looked up from germline, CDR1 is KGHDR and CDR2 is SFDVKD. In DNA form, the CDR3 reads TGTGCCACCCGCTCTAGCGGCACAATGAGGGAGCAGTTCTTC. It specifies CATRSSGTMREQFF.

This clonotype was detected only a few times. This chain joins TRBV10-2 and TRBJ2-7, with no clear D. The CDR3 contains 13 residues. CDR1 and CDR2 from the germline V gene are WSHSY and SAAADI. Trimming took 3 bases from V and 2 from J, leaving 8 bases between them. The CDR3 spells CASSDNSAYEQYF. The CDR3 coding sequence is TGCGCCAGCAGTGACAACTCGGCCTACGAGCAGTACTTC.

This clonotype was picked up a small number of times. This chain connects TRBV6-1 to TRBJ2-7, with TRBD1 matching over 12 bases. J lost 4 bases, V lost 4 bases, and 5 bases had no gene match. The CDR3 consists of 15 residues. Germline V gene data show CDR1 as MNHNS and CDR2 as SASEGT. The CDR3 reads CASSVRDRGLYEQYF. DNA for the CDR3: TGTGCCAGCAGTGTCCGGGACAGGGGGCTGTACGAGCAGTACTTC.

The chain combines TRBV27 with TRBJ1-1; no firm D call. The CDR3 covers 14 residues. V was pared by 5 bases and J by 3 bases, with 13 bases between. Germline CDR1 MNHEY, CDR2 SMNVEV (reference sequence). The CDR3 DNA follows: TGTGCCAGCAGTCCAGGCCTGGTTGACACTGAAGCTTTCTTT. This encodes CASSPGLVDTEAFF.

This clonotype was observed a few times. The rearrangement joins TRBV6-2 or TRBV6-3 to TRBJ1-6; D unclear. Germline V CDR1 and CDR2: MNHEY, SVGEGT. Trimming cost V 2 bases and J 11 bases, with 7 bases left between them. The CDR3 loop spans 12 amino acids. CDR3 sequence (DNA): TGTGCCAGCAGTTACGGCTACACACCCCTCCACTTT. This gives the protein CASSYGYTPLHF.

This clonotype was recorded many times. CDR3 nucleotide sequence: TGTGCCAGCAGGCCGACAAGTGCCCACGAGCAGTACTTC. Translating it yields CASRPTSAHEQYF. This rearrangement joins TRBV12-3 or TRBV12-4 to TRBJ2-7, with D unresolved. The ends were cut back, 6 bases at V and 5 bases at J, with 14 bases in the middle. The CDR3 loop spans 13 amino acids.